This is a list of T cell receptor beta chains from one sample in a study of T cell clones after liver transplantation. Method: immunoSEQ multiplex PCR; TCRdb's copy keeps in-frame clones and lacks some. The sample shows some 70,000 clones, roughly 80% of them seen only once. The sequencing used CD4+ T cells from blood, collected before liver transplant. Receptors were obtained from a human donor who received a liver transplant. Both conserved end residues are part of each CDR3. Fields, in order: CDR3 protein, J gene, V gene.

CDR3: CASCPFFSNQPQHF
J: TRBJ1-5
V: TRBV6-1

CDR3: CASSHTGQGPYEQYF
J: TRBJ2-7
V: TRBV28

CDR3: CAWSAPRDRGRYGYTF
J: TRBJ1-2
V: TRBV30

CDR3: CASSLTQGFDYEQYF
J: TRBJ2-7
V: TRBV14

CDR3: CASSQEGTLIGELFF
J: TRBJ2-2
V: TRBV4-1

CDR3: CASSLGFGSGANVLTF
J: TRBJ2-6
V: TRBV13

CDR3: CASMRDRVRGYTF
J: TRBJ1-2
V: TRBV28

CDR3: CASSQSSGEGATEAFF
J: TRBJ1-1
V: TRBV4-1

CDR3: CASSFGVRQTGNTIYF
J: TRBJ1-3
V: TRBV5-1

CDR3: CASSLGQGQNEKLFF
J: TRBJ1-4
V: TRBV7-9

CDR3: CASSFGNQETQYF
J: TRBJ2-5
V: TRBV11-2

CDR3: CSVDTETQYF
J: TRBJ2-5
V: TRBV29-1

CDR3: CASSQDYRVYEQYF
J: TRBJ2-7
V: TRBV4-3

CDR3: CAISESRQGNTEAFF
J: TRBJ1-1
V: TRBV10-3

CDR3: CASSVGGKFAYEQYF
J: TRBJ2-7
V: TRBV9

CDR3: CASSSGQGTDTQYF
J: TRBJ2-3
V: TRBV6-6

CDR3: CASSVGPGEEFF
J: TRBJ2-1
V: TRBV9

CDR3: CASSPWGQGMIAGNTIYF
J: TRBJ1-3
V: TRBV28

CDR3: CASRGDEEKLFF
J: TRBJ1-4
V: TRBV2

CDR3: CASSSSTGTGELFF
J: TRBJ2-2
V: TRBV27

CDR3: CAISESVGYGYTF
J: TRBJ1-2
V: TRBV10-3

CDR3: CASSQNSGRALMQYF
J: TRBJ2-3
V: TRBV4-3